The 11 T cell receptor beta chains below come from one sample, sequenced in a study of blood T cell repertoires in COVID-19. Generated by immunoSEQ multiplex PCR, the TCRdb table keeps only in-frame clones and is missing some. The sample shows some 130,000 clones, 85% to 90% of them seen only once. The sequencing input was peripheral blood. These receptors all stem from a man between 45 and 60 years old with active COVID-19.

V gene TRBV27 combines with J gene TRBJ1-3; D call uncertain. CDR3 size: 13 residues. Deletions cut 0 bases from V and 4 bases from J, with 4 bases between. Germline assignment: CDR1 MNHEY and CDR2 SMNVEV (reference sequence). The chain's CDR3 is CASSLSGGNTIYF. For the CDR3, the DNA is TGTGCCAGCAGTTTATCCGGGGGAAACACCATATATTTT.

V is TRBV18 and J is TRBJ2-6, with 8 bases that match TRBD1. The CDR3 spans 17 residues. Trimming at V came to 4 bases and at J to 0 bases, leaving 5 bases not matched to a gene. Germline V gives CDR1 KGHSH, CDR2 LQKENI. CDR3 amino acids: CASSQTGANSGANVLTF. The CDR3 bases are TGTGCCAGCTCACAGACAGGGGCCAACTCTGGGGCCAACGTCCTGACTTTC.

J is TRBJ1-2 and V is TRBV3-1 (or the pseudogene TRBV3-2), with a possible D match to TRBD1 (6 bases). V shed 6 bases and J shed 6 bases, with 17 bases lying between them. Germline V gene sequence: CDR1 LGHDT, CDR2 YNNKEL (reference sequence). The CDR3 length is 14 residues. The chain's CDR3 is CASRLNTGMHGYTF. In DNA, the CDR3 is TGTGCCAGCAGATTAAACACAGGGATGCATGGCTACACCTTC.

The chain carries TRBV9 and TRBJ2-7, with unresolved D. V lost 2 bases to trimming and J lost 2 bases, with 14 bases between them. The CDR3 length is 15 residues. Looked up from germline, CDR1 is SGDLS and CDR2 is YYNGEE. The CDR3 nucleotides read TGTGCCAGCAGCGTGGCTCTAGGCAGTACCTACGAGCAGTACTTC. The encoded protein is CASSVALGSTYEQYF. Filled out from reference TRBV9 and TRBJ2-7, the complete variable domain reads DSGVTQTPKHLITATGQRVTLRCSPRSGDLSVYWYQQSLDQGLQFLIQYYNGEERAKGNILERFSAQQFPDLHSELNLSSLELGDSALYFCASSVALGSTYEQYFGPGTRLTVT.

The chain is built from TRBV18 and TRBJ2-2, with 8 bases matching TRBD1. The CDR3 sequence is 15 residues long. J lost 1 base, V lost 4 bases, and 2 bases had no gene match. Germline V gene lookup returns CDR1 KGHSH and CDR2 LQKENI. Written as DNA, the CDR3 is TGTGCCAGCTCACTTGGACAGGGGAACACCGGGGAGCTGTTTTTT. As protein: CASSLGQGNTGELFF.

The chain joins TRBV3-1 (or the pseudogene TRBV3-2) to TRBJ2-3; possible D gene TRBD2, 7 bases. Germline lookup yields CDR1 LGHDT and CDR2 YNNKEL (reference sequence). V was shortened by 3 bases and J by 2 bases, with 15 bases between the two germline ends. This CDR3 contains 16 residues. In DNA, the CDR3 is TGTGCCAGCAGCCAGAGCCAGCGGGACATCACAGATACGCAGTATTTT. This encodes CASSQSQRDITDTQYF.

The chain recombines TRBV12-3 or TRBV12-4 with TRBJ1-6, with D tentatively TRBD1 (5 bases). The length of the CDR3 is 13 residues. With 5 bases removed from V and 6 bases from J, the gap between germline ends came to 8 bases. The CDR3 nucleotides read TGTGCCAGCAGTGAACAGGCTAATTCACCCCTCCACTTT. Encoded protein: CASSEQANSPLHF.

This clone was detected only once. The CDR3 sequence is CASSLRTSGRTDTQYF. The CDR3 DNA reads as TGTGCCAGCAGCCTGAGGACTAGCGGGCGCACAGATACGCAGTATTTT. This chain uses TRBV7-6 with TRBJ2-3, with 11 bases aligning to TRBD2. This CDR3 is built from 16 residues. The trim removed 5 bases at V and 1 base at J, leaving 5 bases unmatched. In germline, CDR1 is SGHVS, CDR2 FNYEAQ.

This clone was counted once. CDR3 residues: CASSIDRAGGPSEQFF. CDR3 coding DNA: TGTGCCAGTAGTATAGATAGGGCGGGGGGGCCTTCTGAGCAGTTCTTC. The chain recombines TRBV19 with TRBJ2-1; 9 bases align to TRBD2. J lost 9 bases, V lost 0 bases, and 9 bases had no gene match. This CDR3 is 16 amino acids long. CDR1 is LNHDA, CDR2 SQIVND, per germline (reference sequence).

The chain uses TRBV6-6 and TRBJ1-3, with 7 bases that match TRBD1. Germline CDR1 is MNHNY and CDR2 is SVGAGI (reference sequence). J was trimmed by 2 bases and V by 6 bases; bases with no gene match: 10. The CDR3 has 16 residues. The CDR3 DNA is TGTGCCAGCAGCAACCCGGACAGGTTTGCTGGAAACACCATATATTTT. As protein: CASSNPDRFAGNTIYF.

The CDR3 is CASSLDRSRGGNSPLHF. In DNA, the CDR3 is TGTGCCAGCAGCTTAGATCGTAGTAGGGGTGGTAATTCACCCCTCCACTTT. The chain couples TRBV11-2 to TRBJ1-6; D perhaps matches TRBD1 (5 bases). The germline V gene has CDR1 SGHAT and CDR2 FQNNGV. Trimming took 0 bases from V and 6 from J, leaving 15 bases between them. The CDR3 is made up of 17 amino acids.